This T cell receptor (beta chain) was recovered during a study of human T cells and chemical hapten exposure. Deletions cut 6 bases from V and 3 bases from J, with 12 bases between. This CDR3 spans 13 amino acids. Germline V gives CDR1 MGHRA, CDR2 YSYEKL. Unique molecular identifiers were attached to individual cDNA molecules within the library. Study processing details: From around 25,000 to 690,000 TCRs were found per sample, with a median of about 96,000. TCRdb fed the RACE reads into MiXCR, producing one record per CDR3 protein. For this entry, the V and J calls and clone size follow TCRdb and not the study's own pipeline. The repertoire holds over 100,000 distinct CDR3 sequences, approximately 9.5% seen once, with around 1.7% in the top ten. Findings and limits, study-wide: TCRs exceeding 1 in 1000 frequency stayed unchanged with DPC sensitization.

Indicated time point: healthy volunteer bleed at 2 weeks. Total RNA was isolated from unfractionated whole blood. This clonotype was seen more than once but under ten times. The antigen remains unidentified. The sequenced sample was whole blood. The source is a male donor in good health. Some clones in this sample may be carry-over from other donors' samples. The chain employs TRBV4-1 and TRBJ2-7; D might be TRBD1 (6 bases). The CDR3 protein is CASSSQQGYEQYF. CDR3 nucleotide sequence: TGCGCCAGCAGTTCCCAACAGGGCTACGAGCAGTACTTC.